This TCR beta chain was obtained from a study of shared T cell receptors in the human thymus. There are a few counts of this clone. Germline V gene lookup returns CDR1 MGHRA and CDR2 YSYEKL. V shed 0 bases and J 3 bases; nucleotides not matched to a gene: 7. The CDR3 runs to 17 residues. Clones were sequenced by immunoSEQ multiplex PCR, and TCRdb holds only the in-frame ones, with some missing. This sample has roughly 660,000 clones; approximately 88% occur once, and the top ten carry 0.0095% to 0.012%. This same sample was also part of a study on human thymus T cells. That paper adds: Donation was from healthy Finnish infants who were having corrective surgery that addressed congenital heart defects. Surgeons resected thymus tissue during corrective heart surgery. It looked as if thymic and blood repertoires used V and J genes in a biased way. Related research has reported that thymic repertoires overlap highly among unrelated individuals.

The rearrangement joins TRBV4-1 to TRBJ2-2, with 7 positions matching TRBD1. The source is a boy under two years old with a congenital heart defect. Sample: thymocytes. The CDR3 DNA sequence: TGCGCCAGCAGCCAAGACCCCCCACAGGGGTACACCGGGGAGCTGTTTTTT. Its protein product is CASSQDPPQGYTGELFF.